This T cell receptor beta chain emerged from a study of CD8+CD57+ T cells in acquired aplastic anemia. This clonotype has more than one count but fewer than ten. Patients included in sequencing had previously demonstrated CD8+CD57+ cell expansion by flow cytometry. The study profiled TCR beta VDJ and CDR3 using genomic DNA as template. Via MiXCR, TCRdb re-called the reads, giving one row per CDR3 protein. The sample lists approximately 190,000 distinct CDR3 sequences, 48% occurring once. V shed 3 bases and J shed 2 bases, with 15 bases lying between them. The CDR3 loop spans 17 amino acids. The germline V gene has CDR1 KGHDR and CDR2 SFDVKD.

The origin of this receptor is a human donor with aplastic anemia. What was sequenced was sorted CD4+, CD8+, or CD8+CD57+ T cells (not recorded which) from PBMCs. This chain connects TRBV24-1 to TRBJ2-2; TRBD2 is a possible D gene (6 bases). As DNA, the CDR3 is TGTGCCACCAGTGATCCGTCCGGGACTCCCAACACCGGGGAGCTGTTTTTT. This codes for CATSDPSGTPNTGELFF.